The clone carrying this TCR beta chain is a singleton in its sample. The protocol was immunoSEQ multiplex PCR, while the TCRdb copy is restricted to in-frame clones and leaves out a portion. The table records 100,000 to 150,000 clones, approximately 95% of them present only once. The data stem from a study of T cell changes during pregnancy in multiple sclerosis. CDR1 and CDR2 (germline): MRHNA, SNTAGT. Trimming took off 5 bases at V and 3 bases at J, with 10 bases between the two ends. The CDR3 length is 13 residues. This sequence joins TRBV6-4 and TRBJ1-1, with unresolved D. This TCR was sampled from a female donor with multiple sclerosis, enrolled in a pregnancy study. Material: peripheral blood, obtained before pregnancy. The CDR3 region is CASSLTSDTEAFF. The CDR3 coding sequence is TGTGCCAGCAGTCTGACTTCGGACACTGAAGCTTTCTTT.